What follows is one T cell receptor beta chain and its context. The record originates from a study of STAT5B mutations in CD4+ large granular lymphocyte leukemia. Controls came from buffy coats of healthy blood donors. In the source study's methods: Lowest detectable productive clonotype frequency was 2.59 x 10-5. The repertoire was sequenced with immunoSEQ multiplex PCR; TCRdb's copy has only in-frame clones and lacks some. The V and J calls and clone size come from that table; D and trimming were worked out from the DNA. The table includes 40,000 to 55,000 clones, about 86% detected once. Sequencing input: CD4+ T cells from blood buffy coats. This TCR derives from a human donor in good health.

The CDR3, as DNA: TGCGCCAGCAGCTCGGGACAGAACACCGGGGAGCTGTTTTTT. Its translation is CASSSGQNTGELFF. This chain connects TRBV5-1 to TRBJ2-2; weak D call: TRBD1 (6 bases). Per germline, CDR1 SGHRS and CDR2 YFSETQ. Trimming took 3 bases from V and 1 from J, leaving 7 bases between them. CDR3 length equals 14 residues.